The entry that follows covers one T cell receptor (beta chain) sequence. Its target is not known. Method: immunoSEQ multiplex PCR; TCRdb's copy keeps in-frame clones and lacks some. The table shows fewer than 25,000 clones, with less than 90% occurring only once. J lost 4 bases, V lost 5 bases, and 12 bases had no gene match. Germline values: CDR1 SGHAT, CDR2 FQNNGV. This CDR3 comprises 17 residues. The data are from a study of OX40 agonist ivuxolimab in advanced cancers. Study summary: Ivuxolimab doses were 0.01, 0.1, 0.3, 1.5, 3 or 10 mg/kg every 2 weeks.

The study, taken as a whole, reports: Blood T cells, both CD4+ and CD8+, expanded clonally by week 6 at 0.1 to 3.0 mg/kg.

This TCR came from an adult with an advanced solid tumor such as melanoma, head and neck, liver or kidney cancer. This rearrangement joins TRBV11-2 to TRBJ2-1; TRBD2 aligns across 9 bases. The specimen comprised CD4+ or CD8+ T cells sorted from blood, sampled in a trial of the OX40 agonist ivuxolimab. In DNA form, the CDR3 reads TGTGCCAGCAGCCCCCATGGTGGGACTAGCCCGTACAATGAGCAGTTCTTC. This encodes CASSPHGGTSPYNEQFF.